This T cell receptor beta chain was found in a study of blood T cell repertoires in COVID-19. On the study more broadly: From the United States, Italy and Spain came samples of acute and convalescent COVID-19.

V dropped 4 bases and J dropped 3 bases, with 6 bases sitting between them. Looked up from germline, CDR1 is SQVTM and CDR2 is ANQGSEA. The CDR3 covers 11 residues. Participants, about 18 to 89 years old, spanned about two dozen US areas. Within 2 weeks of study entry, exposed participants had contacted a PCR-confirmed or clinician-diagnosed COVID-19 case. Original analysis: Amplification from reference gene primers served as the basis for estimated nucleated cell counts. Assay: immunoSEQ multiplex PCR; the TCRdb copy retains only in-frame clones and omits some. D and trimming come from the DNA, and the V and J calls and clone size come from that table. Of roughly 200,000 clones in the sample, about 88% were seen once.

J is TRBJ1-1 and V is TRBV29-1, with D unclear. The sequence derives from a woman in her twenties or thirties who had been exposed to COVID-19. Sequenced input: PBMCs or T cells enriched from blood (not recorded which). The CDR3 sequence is CSVGVYTEAFF. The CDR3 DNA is TGCAGCGTTGGAGTTTACACTGAAGCTTTCTTT.